This section outlines one T cell receptor beta chain sequence together with its context. Its antigen is unidentified. TCRdb keeps only in-frame clones here, not all; method: immunoSEQ multiplex PCR. Of about 140,000 clones in the sample, around 90% were seen once. Germline CDR1 and CDR2: MNHEY and SVGAGI. This CDR3 region has 14 residues. V shed 6 bases and J shed 6 bases, with 14 bases lying between them. This record comes from a study of T cell responses to AZD1222 COVID-19 vaccine. General study points: Sampling that yielded the repertoires occurred only after the peak T cell response.

Here the sequenced sample was peripheral blood, taken on day 0 of AZD1222 vaccination. This receptor was obtained from an adult in good health. The rearrangement uses TRBV6-5 and TRBJ1-4; D uncertain. CDR3: CASSKLTTHEKLFF. The DNA of the CDR3 is TGTGCCAGCAGCAAACTAACAACGCATGAAAAACTGTTTTTT.